Each of the 7 T cell receptor beta chains below was sequenced from the same sample in a study of human T cells and chemical hapten exposure. Each CDR3 protein is one row after TCRdb ran MiXCR on the RACE reads. In the table there are some 52,000 distinct CDR3 sequences, about 10% of which are singletons. Time point in this sample: patch test 3, about 24 weeks after DPC sensitization. The treatment was: therapeutic diphenylcyclopropenone sensitization with weekly scalp DPC. Sequencing used whole blood, obtained in connection with sensitization to the hapten diphenylcyclopropenone (DPC). These receptors were collected from a woman aged 40 to 55 with alopecia areata. Some clones in this sample may be carry-over from other donors' samples.

This clonotype was seen at least ten times. The gene calls are TRBV7-9 and TRBJ1-2; D is undetermined. The V end lost 1 base, the J end lost 3 bases, and 12 bases lay between the germline ends. The CDR3 has 15 residues. The germline V gene has CDR1 SEHNR and CDR2 FQNEAQ (reference sequence). The chain's CDR3 is CASSLEAPGHYGYTF. CDR3 DNA: TGTGCCAGCAGCTTAGAAGCCCCGGGCCACTATGGCTACACCTTC.

This chain joins TRBV5-6 and TRBJ2-3; 8 bases map to TRBD2. Trimming took 0 bases from V and 3 from J; bases not matched to a gene: 3. The CDR3 is 15 amino acids. The germline V gene encodes CDR1 SGHDT and CDR2 YYEEEE. The DNA for the CDR3 is TGTGCCAGCAGCTTGGGAAGCGGGGGTACAGATACGCAGTATTTT. This translates into CASSLGSGGTDTQYF.

This clonotype was seen a handful of times. The chain links TRBV5-1 to TRBJ2-7; 7 bases are a match to TRBD1. V trimming: 4 bases; J trimming: 0 bases; junction bases outside the gene matches: 7. The length of the CDR3 is 15 residues. CDR1 and CDR2 from the germline V gene are SGHRS and YFSETQ. Here the CDR3 DNA reads TGCGCCAGCAGCAACCCGACAGGGAGCTCCTACGAGCAGTACTTC. Its translation is CASSNPTGSSYEQYF.

The table lists this clonotype with many counts. The chain links TRBV3-1 to TRBJ2-3; no clear D gene. V lost 0 bases, J lost 2 bases, and 6 bases lay in between. Germline-derived CDR1 and CDR2 are LGHDT and YNNKEL (reference sequence). CDR3 length equals 14 residues. CDR3 sequence reads: CASSQDTTTDTQYF. CDR3 DNA sequence: TGTGCCAGCAGCCAAGATACAACCACAGATACGCAGTATTTT.

This rearrangement joins TRBV5-1 to TRBJ2-1; a possible D gene is TRBD2 (7 bases). The CDR3 runs 13 residues. The V gene lost 5 bases and the J gene lost 7 bases, with 13 bases spanning the gap. CDR1 is SGHRS and CDR2 is YFSETQ in the germline V gene. CDR3: CASRRGGQNEQFF. In DNA form, the CDR3 reads TGCGCCAGCAGGAGGGGGGGCCAGAATGAGCAGTTCTTC.

This clonotype has a count of ten or more. This chain connects TRBV5-1 to TRBJ2-3, with a possible D match to TRBD2 (5 bases). Per the germline V gene, CDR1 is SGHRS and CDR2 is YFSETQ. This CDR3 contains 15 residues. Trimming pared 0 bases from V and 3 bases from J, leaving 11 bases between. Here the CDR3 reads CASSLGLAGTDTQYF. In nucleotides, the CDR3 is TGCGCCAGCAGCTTGGGGCTAGCCGGAACAGATACGCAGTATTTT.

This chain uses TRBV20-1 with TRBJ2-3, with D hard to call. CDR1 is DFQATT, CDR2 SNEGSKA, per germline (reference sequence). The length of the CDR3 is 13 residues. Trimming shortened V by 1 base and J by 2 bases, and 7 bases separated the two germline ends. The CDR3 region has the DNA TGCAGTGCTAGAGTTACCTACACAGATACGCAGTATTTT. Translation: CSARVTYTDTQYF.